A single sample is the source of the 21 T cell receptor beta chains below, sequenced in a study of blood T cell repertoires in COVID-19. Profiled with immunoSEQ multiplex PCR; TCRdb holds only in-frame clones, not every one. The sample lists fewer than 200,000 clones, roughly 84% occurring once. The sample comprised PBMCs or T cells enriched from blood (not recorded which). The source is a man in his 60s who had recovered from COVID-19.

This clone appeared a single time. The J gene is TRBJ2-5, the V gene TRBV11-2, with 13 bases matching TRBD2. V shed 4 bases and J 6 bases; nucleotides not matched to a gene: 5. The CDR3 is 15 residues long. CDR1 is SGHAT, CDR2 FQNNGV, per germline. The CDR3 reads CASSSGTSGTKTQYF. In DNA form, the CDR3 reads TGTGCCAGCAGCTCCGGGACTAGCGGGACTAAGACCCAGTACTTC.

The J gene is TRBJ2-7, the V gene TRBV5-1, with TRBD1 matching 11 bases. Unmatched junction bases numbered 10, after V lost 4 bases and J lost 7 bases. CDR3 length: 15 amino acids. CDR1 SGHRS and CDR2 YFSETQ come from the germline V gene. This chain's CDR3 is CASSPGGQGAEEQYF. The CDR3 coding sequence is TGCGCCAGCAGCCCCGGAGGACAGGGGGCGGAGGAGCAGTACTTC.

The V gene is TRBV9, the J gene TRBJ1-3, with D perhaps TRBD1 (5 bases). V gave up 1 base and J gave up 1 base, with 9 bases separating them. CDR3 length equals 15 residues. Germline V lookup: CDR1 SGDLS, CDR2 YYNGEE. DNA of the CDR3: TGTGCCAGCAGCGTACTCAGGGATTCTGGAAACACCATATATTTT. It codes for CASSVLRDSGNTIYF.

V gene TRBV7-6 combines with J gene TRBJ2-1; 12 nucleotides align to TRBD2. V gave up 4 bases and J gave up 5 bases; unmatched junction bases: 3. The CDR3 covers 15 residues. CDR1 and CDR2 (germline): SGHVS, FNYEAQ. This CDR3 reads CASSSLAGGDNEQFF. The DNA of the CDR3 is TGTGCCAGCAGCTCGCTAGCGGGGGGGGACAATGAGCAGTTCTTC. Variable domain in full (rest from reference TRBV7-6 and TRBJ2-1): GAGVSQSPRYKVTKRGQDVALRCDPISGHVSLYWYRQALGQGPEFLTYFNYEAQQDKSGLPNDRFSAERPEGSISTLTIQRTEQRDSAMYRCASSSLAGGDNEQFFGPGTRLTVL.

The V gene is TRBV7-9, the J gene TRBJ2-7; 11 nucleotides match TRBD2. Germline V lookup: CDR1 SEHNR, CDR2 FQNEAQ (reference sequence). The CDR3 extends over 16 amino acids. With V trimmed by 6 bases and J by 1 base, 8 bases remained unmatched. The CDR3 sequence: CASSSTSGTDSYEQYF. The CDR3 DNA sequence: TGTGCCAGCAGTTCGACTAGCGGGACCGATTCCTACGAGCAGTACTTC. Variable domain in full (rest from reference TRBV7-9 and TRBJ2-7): DTGVSQNPRHKITKRGQNVTFRCDPISEHNRLYWYRQTLGQGPEFLTYFQNEAQLEKSRLLSDRFSAERPKGSFSTLEIQRTEQGDSAMYLCASSSTSGTDSYEQYFGPGTRLTVT.

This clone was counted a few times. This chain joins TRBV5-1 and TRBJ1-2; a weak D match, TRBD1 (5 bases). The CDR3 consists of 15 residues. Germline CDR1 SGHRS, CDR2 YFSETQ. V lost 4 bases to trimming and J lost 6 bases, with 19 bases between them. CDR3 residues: CASSQTSTALDGYTF. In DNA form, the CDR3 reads TGCGCCAGCAGCCAAACCTCGACAGCTCTAGATGGCTACACCTTC. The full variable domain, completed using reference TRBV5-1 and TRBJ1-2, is KAGVTQTPRYLIKTRGQQVTLSCSPISGHRSVSWYQQTPGQGLQFLFEYFSETQRNKGNFPGRFSGRQFSNSRSEMNVSTLELGDSALYLCASSQTSTALDGYTFGSGTRLTVV.

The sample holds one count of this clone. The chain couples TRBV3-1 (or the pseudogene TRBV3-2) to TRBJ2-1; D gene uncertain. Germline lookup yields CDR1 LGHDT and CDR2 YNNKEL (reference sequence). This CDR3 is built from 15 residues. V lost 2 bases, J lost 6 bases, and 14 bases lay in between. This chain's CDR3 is CASSQFSLPGNEQFF. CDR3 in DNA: TGTGCCAGCAGCCAATTTAGTCTCCCTGGCAATGAGCAGTTCTTC.

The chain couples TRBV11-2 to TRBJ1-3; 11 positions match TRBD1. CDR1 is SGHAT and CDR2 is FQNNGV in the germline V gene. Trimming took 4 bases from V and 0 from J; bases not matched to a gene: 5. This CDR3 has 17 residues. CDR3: CASSSPGTGGSGNTIYF. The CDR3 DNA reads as TGTGCCAGCAGCTCCCCCGGGACAGGGGGCTCTGGAAACACCATATATTTT.

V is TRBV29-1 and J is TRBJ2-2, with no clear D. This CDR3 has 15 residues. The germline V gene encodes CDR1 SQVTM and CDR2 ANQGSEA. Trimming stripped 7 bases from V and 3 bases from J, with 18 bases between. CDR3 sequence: CSASVGSSYTGELFF. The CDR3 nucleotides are TGCAGCGCTTCGGTCGGGTCCTCCTACACCGGGGAGCTGTTTTTT.

The CDR3 protein is CASSGGGPSTDTQYF. For the CDR3, the DNA is TGTGCCAGCAGCGGTGGAGGACCTAGCACAGATACGCAGTATTTT. The chain employs TRBV6-5 and TRBJ2-3; tentative D call: TRBD2 (5 bases). Trimming removed 6 bases from V and 0 bases from J, with 13 bases in between. Looked up from germline, CDR1 is MNHEY and CDR2 is SVGAGI. The CDR3 contains 15 residues.

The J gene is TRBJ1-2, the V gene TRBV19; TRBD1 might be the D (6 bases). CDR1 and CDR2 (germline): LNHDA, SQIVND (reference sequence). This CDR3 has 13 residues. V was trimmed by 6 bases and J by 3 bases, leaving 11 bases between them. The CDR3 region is CASRPTGDYGYTF. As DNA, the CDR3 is TGTGCCAGTAGACCGACAGGTGACTATGGCTACACCTTC. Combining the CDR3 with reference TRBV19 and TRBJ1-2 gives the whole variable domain DGGITQSPKYLFRKEGQNVTLSCEQNLNHDAMYWYRQDPGQGLRLIYYSQIVNDFQKGDIAEGYSVSREKKESFPLTVTSAQKNPTAFYLCASRPTGDYGYTFGSGTRLTVV.

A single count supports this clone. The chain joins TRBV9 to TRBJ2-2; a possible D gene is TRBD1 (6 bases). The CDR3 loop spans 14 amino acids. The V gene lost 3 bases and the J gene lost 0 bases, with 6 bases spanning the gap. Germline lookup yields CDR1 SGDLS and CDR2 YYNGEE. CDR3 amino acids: CASSGTANTGELFF. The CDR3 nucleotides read TGTGCCAGCAGCGGGACAGCGAACACCGGGGAGCTGTTTTTT.

CDR3 protein: CASSQEDRVGNTGELFF. CDR3 nucleotide sequence: TGTGCCAGCAGCCAAGAAGACAGGGTGGGGAACACCGGGGAGCTGTTTTTT. The gene calls are TRBV3-1 (or the pseudogene TRBV3-2) and TRBJ2-2; 7 bases line up with TRBD1. V lost 0 bases, J lost 1 base, and 5 bases stayed unmatched. The CDR3 has 17 amino acids. Germline V gives CDR1 LGHDT, CDR2 YNNKEL (reference sequence).

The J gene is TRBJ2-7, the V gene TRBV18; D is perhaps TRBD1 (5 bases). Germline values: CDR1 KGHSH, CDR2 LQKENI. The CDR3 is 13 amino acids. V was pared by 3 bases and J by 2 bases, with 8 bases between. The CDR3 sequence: CASSPDKTYEQYF. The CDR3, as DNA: TGTGCCAGCTCACCGGACAAAACCTACGAGCAGTACTTC.

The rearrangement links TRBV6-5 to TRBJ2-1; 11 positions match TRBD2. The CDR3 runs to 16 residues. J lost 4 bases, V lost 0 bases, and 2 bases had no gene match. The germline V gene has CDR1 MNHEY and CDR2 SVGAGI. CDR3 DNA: TGTGCCAGCAGTTACTCCCTAGCGGGGGGTTACAATGAGCAGTTCTTC. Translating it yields CASSYSLAGGYNEQFF.

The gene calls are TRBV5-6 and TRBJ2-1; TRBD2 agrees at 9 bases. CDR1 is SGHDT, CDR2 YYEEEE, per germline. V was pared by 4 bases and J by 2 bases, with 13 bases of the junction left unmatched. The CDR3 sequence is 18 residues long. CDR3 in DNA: TGTGCCAGCAGCGTGGTTTCGCTTAGCGGGAGCCCCTACAATGAGCAGTTCTTC. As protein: CASSVVSLSGSPYNEQFF. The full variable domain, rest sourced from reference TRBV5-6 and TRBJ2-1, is DAGVTQSPTHLIKTRGQQVTLRCSPKSGHDTVSWYQQALGQGPQFIFQYYEEEERQRGNFPDRFSGHQFPNYSSELNVNALLLGDSALYLCASSVVSLSGSPYNEQFFGPGTRLTVL.

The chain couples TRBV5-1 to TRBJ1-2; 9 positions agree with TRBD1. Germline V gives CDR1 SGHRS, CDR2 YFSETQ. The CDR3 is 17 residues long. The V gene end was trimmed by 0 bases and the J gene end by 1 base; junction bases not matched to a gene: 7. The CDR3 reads CASSLALGQGNNYGYTF. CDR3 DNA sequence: TGCGCCAGCAGCTTGGCCCTAGGACAGGGGAATAACTATGGCTACACCTTC.

The CDR3 sequence: CASSRSGIGTDTQYF. CDR3 bases: TGTGCCAGCAGCCGAAGCGGGATAGGCACAGATACGCAGTATTTT. The rearrangement links TRBV7-3 to TRBJ2-3; TRBD2 agrees at 7 bases. The CDR3 consists of 15 residues. Germline CDR1 SGHTA, CDR2 FQGTGA. Losses at the gene ends were 5 bases for V and 1 base for J; bases not matched to a gene: 6. Together with reference TRBV7-3 and TRBJ2-3, the CDR3 gives the full variable domain: GAGVSQTPSNKVTEKGKYVELRCDPISGHTALYWYRQSLGQGPEFLIYFQGTGAADDSGLPNDRFFAVRPEGSVSTLKIQRTERGDSAVYLCASSRSGIGTDTQYFGPGTRLTVL.

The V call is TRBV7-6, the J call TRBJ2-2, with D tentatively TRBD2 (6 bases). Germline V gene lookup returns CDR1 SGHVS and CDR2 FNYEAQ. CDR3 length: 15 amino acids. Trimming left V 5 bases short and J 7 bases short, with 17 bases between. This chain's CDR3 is CASSPTRREGGELFF. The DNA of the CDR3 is TGTGCCAGCAGCCCAACACGGCGGGAAGGCGGGGAGCTGTTTTTT. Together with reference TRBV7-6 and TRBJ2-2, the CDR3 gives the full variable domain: GAGVSQSPRYKVTKRGQDVALRCDPISGHVSLYWYRQALGQGPEFLTYFNYEAQQDKSGLPNDRFSAERPEGSISTLTIQRTEQRDSAMYRCASSPTRREGGELFFGEGSRLTVL.

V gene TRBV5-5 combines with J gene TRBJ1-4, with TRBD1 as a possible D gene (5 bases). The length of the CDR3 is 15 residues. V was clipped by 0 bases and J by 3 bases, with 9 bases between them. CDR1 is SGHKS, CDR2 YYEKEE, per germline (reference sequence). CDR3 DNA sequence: TGTGCCAGCAGCTTGGGGGCGGGACCTAATGAAAAACTGTTTTTT. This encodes CASSLGAGPNEKLFF.

CDR3 residues: CASSPRGVNEQYF. Here the CDR3 DNA reads TGTGCCAGCAGCCCTCGGGGGGTCAACGAGCAGTACTTC. The genes are TRBV9 and TRBJ2-7; 7 nucleotides line up with TRBD2. This CDR3 is built from 13 residues. V shed 4 bases and J 5 bases; nucleotides not matched to a gene: 6. CDR1 and CDR2 from the germline V gene are SGDLS and YYNGEE. The entire variable domain, with the rest obtained from reference TRBV9 and TRBJ2-7, is as follows: DSGVTQTPKHLITATGQRVTLRCSPRSGDLSVYWYQQSLDQGLQFLIQYYNGEERAKGNILERFSAQQFPDLHSELNLSSLELGDSALYFCASSPRGVNEQYFGPGTRLTVT.